This T cell receptor (beta chain) was recorded in a study of shared clonotypes between healthy human individuals. Study in general: Per donor, CD8 memory used one plate, CD8 naive used two, CD4 memory used three and CD4 naive used three. Findings of the study overall: The expectation was that sequencing depth would affect clonotype sharing among donors. Sorted-subset sequencing, rarefaction showed, was incomplete despite large depth.

This CDR3 is built from 13 residues. The V end lost 7 bases, the J end lost 8 bases, and 15 bases lay between the germline ends. Germline CDR1 and CDR2: SNHLY and FYNNEI. Comments on this clone: Its antigen is not identified.

Over several immunoSEQ plates, each subset's genomic DNA was distributed in even portions. Only in-frame clones appear in the TCRdb table, and some are missing; sequencing was by immunoSEQ multiplex PCR. This table holds over a million clones, 70% to 80% found once. The TCR originated in a man aged 18 to 29 in good health. Some clones in this sample may be carry-over from other donors' samples. Sequenced sample: memory CD4+ T cells from PBMCs. The subset denotes: CD45RA-negative fraction. The chain couples TRBV2 to TRBJ2-1, with D tentatively TRBD1 or TRBD2 (5 bases each). CDR3 sequence reads: CASNFWGIDEQFF. In DNA, the CDR3 is TGTGCCAGCAACTTCTGGGGGATTGATGAGCAGTTCTTC. The whole variable domain, filled in from reference TRBV2 and TRBJ2-1, reads EPEVTQTPSHQVTQMGQEVILRCVPISNHLYFYWYRQILGQKVEFLVSFYNNEISEKSEIFDDQFSVERPDGSNFTLKIRSTKLEDSAMYFCASNFWGIDEQFFGPGTRLTVL.